A single sample gave rise to the 16 T cell receptor beta chains below, sequenced in a study of shared clonotypes between healthy human individuals. Some clones are missing from TCRdb's copy, which holds only in-frame ones; the method was immunoSEQ multiplex PCR. Of around 500,000 clones in the sample, roughly 80% are singletons; the top ten hold more than 10%. Input material: PBMCs. The receptors derive from a woman aged 40 to 55 in good health. Some clones in this sample may be carry-over from other donors' samples.

This chain links TRBV2 with TRBJ2-3; D call uncertain. This CDR3 has 11 amino acids. Per germline, CDR1 SNHLY and CDR2 FYNNEI. Trimming stripped 4 bases from V and 6 bases from J, with 5 bases between. CDR3 sequence (DNA): TGTGCCAGCAGTGCAAGGGATACGCAGTATTTT. This codes for CASSARDTQYF. Drawing the rest from reference TRBV2 and TRBJ2-3, the complete variable domain is EPEVTQTPSHQVTQMGQEVILRCVPISNHLYFYWYRQILGQKVEFLVSFYNNEISEKSEIFDDQFSVERPDGSNFTLKIRSTKLEDSAMYFCASSARDTQYFGPGTRLTVL.

The V call is TRBV5-4, the J call TRBJ2-5; D perhaps matches TRBD1 (6 bases). The CDR3 runs 14 residues. Trimming pared 2 bases from V and 5 bases from J, leaving 13 bases between. The germline gives CDR1 SGHNT, CDR2 YYREEE (reference sequence). The CDR3 sequence: CASSLGGPRETQYF. CDR3 DNA sequence: TGTGCCAGCAGCTTAGGGGGTCCGCGGGAGACCCAGTACTTC.

The genes are TRBV5-4 and TRBJ2-3, with D hard to call. V was trimmed by 2 bases and J by 1 base, leaving 8 bases between them. Per germline, CDR1 SGHNT and CDR2 YYREEE (reference sequence). The CDR3 length is 14 residues. CDR3 in amino acids: CASSFGRGTDTQYF. The CDR3 region has the DNA TGTGCCAGCAGCTTCGGACGGGGCACAGATACGCAGTATTTT.

This clone was seen more than once but under ten times. V and J are TRBV19 and TRBJ1-5; 10 bases line up with TRBD1. There are 15 residues in the CDR3. The germline V gene has CDR1 LNHDA and CDR2 SQIVND (reference sequence). The ends lost 10 bases at V and 2 bases at J; junction bases unmatched: 8. The chain's CDR3 is CATRTGGIGNQPQHF. The DNA for the CDR3 is TGTGCCACCAGGACAGGGGGTATAGGCAATCAGCCCCAGCATTTT.

The rearrangement joins TRBV9 to TRBJ2-1; 9 bases are a match to TRBD2. The CDR3 runs 15 residues. V dropped 0 bases and J dropped 9; count of bases not matched to a gene: 7. Germline assignment: CDR1 SGDLS and CDR2 YYNGEE. The CDR3 sequence is CASSVGSSGTSEQFF. DNA for the CDR3: TGTGCCAGCAGCGTAGGGTCTAGCGGGACTAGTGAGCAGTTCTTC.

On this clone itself: This CDR3 is also generated by other DNA sequences in the sample. The chain employs TRBV7-3 and TRBJ2-5; 10 nucleotides align to TRBD1. Germline CDR1 is SGHTA and CDR2 is FQGTGA. Trimming at V came to 3 bases and at J to 5 bases, leaving 0 bases not matched to a gene. The CDR3 contains 13 residues. The CDR3 protein is CASSLGQGETQYF. DNA of the CDR3: TGTGCCAGCAGCTTGGGACAGGGGGAGACCCAGTACTTC.

The J gene is TRBJ2-3, the V gene TRBV5-8, with 7 positions matching TRBD1. The CDR3 has 15 residues. V dropped 0 bases and J dropped 3; count of bases not matched to a gene: 4. In germline, CDR1 is SGHTS, CDR2 YDEGEE. CDR3 region: CASSLGGRGTDTQYF. The CDR3 bases are TGTGCCAGCAGCTTGGGTGGCAGGGGGACAGATACGCAGTATTTT.

This chain connects TRBV5-6 to TRBJ2-5; unclear D gene. Trimming stripped 0 bases from V and 0 bases from J, with 6 bases between. In germline, CDR1 is SGHDT, CDR2 YYEEEE. The CDR3 is 14 residues long. As DNA, the CDR3 is TGTGCCAGCAGCTTGGGTCCGTACCAAGAGACCCAGTACTTC. Residues: CASSLGPYQETQYF.

This chain joins TRBV10-3 and TRBJ2-7; 7 bases are shared with TRBD2. This CDR3 is built from 14 residues. V trimming: 1 base; J trimming: 6 bases; junction bases outside the gene matches: 6. The germline V gene has CDR1 ENHRY and CDR2 SYGVKD. The CDR3 region is CAISEWGGAGEQYF. CDR3 nucleotides: TGTGCCATCAGTGAGTGGGGAGGGGCTGGCGAGCAGTACTTC.

The chain links TRBV7-8 to TRBJ2-7, with D hard to call. Germline V gene data show CDR1 as SGHVS and CDR2 as FQNEAQ. The CDR3 has 13 amino acids. V was cut by 3 bases and J by 3 bases, with 9 bases left in between. The CDR3 is CASSLEPGYEQYF. For the CDR3, the DNA is TGTGCCAGCAGCTTGGAGCCGGGCTACGAGCAGTACTTC.

The chain has TRBV2 and TRBJ1-4; tentative D call: TRBD1 (5 bases). This CDR3 comprises 15 residues. The V and J ends lost 4 bases and 7 bases respectively, with 16 bases between them. Per the germline V gene, CDR1 is SNHLY and CDR2 is FYNNEI. CDR3 DNA: TGTGCCAGCAGTGCCCTTTGGGGGGAGACTGAAAAACTGTTTTTT. The encoded protein is CASSALWGETEKLFF.

V usage is TRBV15 and J usage is TRBJ2-3, with TRBD1 identical over 7 bases. Germline CDR1 is LNHNV and CDR2 is YYDKDF (reference sequence). This CDR3 comprises 16 residues. The V segment lost 0 bases and the J segment 3 bases; nucleotides outside the gene matches: 6. CDR3 in DNA: TGTGCCACCAGCAGAGATAAGAGGGGGCGAACAGATACGCAGTATTTT. Translated: CATSRDKRGRTDTQYF.

The V gene is TRBV7-9, the J gene TRBJ2-3; D is ambiguous. Trimming left V 4 bases short and J 2 bases short, with 10 bases between. The CDR3 contains 14 residues. Germline V lookup: CDR1 SEHNR, CDR2 FQNEAQ (reference sequence). CDR3 sequence: CASSWIGSTDTQYF. The CDR3 DNA reads TGTGCCAGCAGCTGGATAGGCTCCACAGATACGCAGTATTTT. Combining the CDR3 with reference TRBV7-9 and TRBJ2-3 gives the whole variable domain DTGVSQNPRHKITKRGQNVTFRCDPISEHNRLYWYRQTLGQGPEFLTYFQNEAQLEKSRLLSDRFSAERPKGSFSTLEIQRTEQGDSAMYLCASSWIGSTDTQYFGPGTRLTVL.

CDR3 sequence reads: CASSIVRNSNQPQHF. DNA for the CDR3: TGTGCCAGTAGTATTGTCAGAAATAGCAATCAGCCCCAGCATTTT. The chain is built from TRBV19 and TRBJ1-5; D is unresolved. This CDR3 comprises 15 residues. Trimming removed 3 bases at V and 0 bases at J, with 9 bases between. CDR1 and CDR2 (germline): LNHDA, SQIVND (reference sequence).

The CDR3 spells CASSSPYEQYF. CDR3 in DNA: TGCGCCAGCAGCTCGCCCTACGAGCAGTACTTC. The chain joins TRBV5-1 to TRBJ2-5; D uncertain. Gene TRBJ2-7 matches the end of the DNA better, so the J call may be wrong. Germline CDR1 reads SGHRS; CDR2 reads YFSETQ. The CDR3 is made up of 11 amino acids.

This chain uses TRBV28 with TRBJ1-2, with D possibly matching TRBD1 (6 bases). The CDR3 is 12 residues long. Between the trimmed V and J ends, which lost 9 bases and 7 bases, there was a span of 15 bases. Germline V gene sequence: CDR1 MDHEN, CDR2 SYDVKM. The CDR3, as DNA: TGTGCCAGTAGTAGGGGGGCCCCTGGCTACACCTTC. Protein: CASSRGAPGYTF.